The 20 T cell receptor beta chains presented below share a single source sample, sequenced in a study of T cell repertoires in cytomegalovirus infection. Each CDR3 protein is one row after TCRdb ran MiXCR on the reads. The table lists under 850,000 distinct CDR3 sequences, roughly 36% of them singletons. Sequencing was carried out using PBMCs. These receptors came from a human donor in good health (CMV status not recorded). Some clones in this sample may be carry-over from other donors' samples.

This clonotype was seen more than once but under ten times. This chain uses TRBV4-1 with TRBJ1-2, with 7 bases that match TRBD1. V shed 0 bases, J shed 8 bases, and the junction held 15 bases outside the gene matches. The germline gives CDR1 MGHRA, CDR2 YSYEKL. This CDR3 spans 17 amino acids. In DNA form, the CDR3 reads TGCGCCAGCAGCCAAGATGACCGGACAGGTTTCGGAGGGGGCTACACCTTC. Translation: CASSQDDRTGFGGGYTF.

V is TRBV7-4 and J is TRBJ2-7; 11 nucleotides match TRBD2. V lost 5 bases to trimming and J lost 6 bases; unmatched junction nucleotides: 12. Germline V gene sequence: CDR1 SGHVT, CDR2 SQSDAQ. CDR3 length: 16 amino acids. CDR3 nucleotides: TGTGCCAGCAGCACCGGGCTTAGCGGGAGGGCCGGCGAGCAGTACTTC. Translated: CASSTGLSGRAGEQYF.

This clonotype occurred once. This chain joins TRBV20-1 and TRBJ2-5, with TRBD2 matching over 8 bases. V shed 3 bases and J 4 bases; nucleotides not matched to a gene: 7. Germline lookup yields CDR1 DFQATT and CDR2 SNEGSKA (reference sequence). The length of the CDR3 is 14 residues. CDR3 coding DNA: TGCAGTGCTAGGCACCCGGGAGGGGGAGAGACCCAGTACTTC. This encodes CSARHPGGGETQYF.

This chain uses TRBV7-2 with TRBJ1-5; D not resolved. Trimming pared 5 bases from V and 5 bases from J, leaving 10 bases between. Germline values: CDR1 SGHTA, CDR2 FQGNSA. The length of the CDR3 is 13 residues. The CDR3 reads CASSIQRHQPQHF. Written as DNA, the CDR3 is TGTGCCAGCAGCATCCAGAGACATCAGCCCCAGCATTTT.

This clonotype was detected a few times. This chain joins TRBV5-1 and TRBJ1-1, with a weak D call TRBD1 (5 bases). Germline CDR1 reads SGHRS; CDR2 reads YFSETQ. CDR3 size: 17 residues. Trimming took 1 base from V and 3 from J, leaving 19 bases between them. This CDR3 reads CASSLWGRTQGDTEAFF. The CDR3 DNA reads TGCGCCAGCAGCTTGTGGGGCAGGACCCAAGGGGACACTGAAGCTTTCTTT. The whole variable domain, remainder taken from reference TRBV5-1 and TRBJ1-1, is KAGVTQTPRYLIKTRGQQVTLSCSPISGHRSVSWYQQTPGQGLQFLFEYFSETQRNKGNFPGRFSGRQFSNSRSEMNVSTLELGDSALYLCASSLWGRTQGDTEAFFGQGTRLTVV.

The V gene is TRBV12-3 or TRBV12-4, the J gene TRBJ2-7; 9 nucleotides align to TRBD2. With 5 bases clipped from V and 2 bases from J, the junction kept 4 bases outside the gene matches. CDR3 size: 14 residues. CDR3 residues: CASSLSGSAYEQYF. The CDR3 region has the DNA TGTGCCAGCAGTCTTAGCGGGAGCGCCTACGAGCAGTACTTC.

This clonotype was seen a single time. A read error may account for a junction end that differs from germline. The rearrangement uses TRBV4-2 and TRBJ2-7, with TRBD1 identical over 7 bases. The CDR3 covers 12 residues. The germline gives CDR1 LGHNA, CDR2 YNFKEQ. The CDR3 sequence is CASSPGGYEKYF. The CDR3, as DNA: TGTGCCAGCAGCCCAGGGGGATACGAGAAGTACTTC.

V and J are TRBV6-2 or TRBV6-3 and TRBJ1-2, with 8 bases aligning to TRBD1. CDR1 is MNHEY and CDR2 is SVGEGT in the germline V gene. There are 14 residues in the CDR3. V was pared by 5 bases and J by 6 bases, with 8 bases of the junction left unmatched. The CDR3 DNA sequence: TGTGCCAGCAGTGAAACAGGGGGGAGAAATGGCTACACCTTC. Translation gives CASSETGGRNGYTF.

About this clonotype itself: At one end, the junction sequence differs from germline, possibly due to a read error. The rearrangement uses TRBV27 and TRBJ1-5; D not resolved. Germline CDR1 MNHEY, CDR2 SMNVEV (reference sequence). The CDR3 covers 14 residues. CDR3 in amino acids: CARSASGSNQPQHF. CDR3 DNA sequence: TGTGCCCGCAGTGCATCGGGTAGCAATCAGCCCCAGCATTTT.

This chain uses TRBV4-1 with TRBJ2-7; D remains unclear. The germline CDR1 and CDR2 sequences are MGHRA and YSYEKL. V was cut by 0 bases and J by 5 bases, with 23 bases left in between. CDR3 size: 18 residues. CDR3 DNA: TGCGCCAGCAGCCAAGATCGGGCGGTTAGGAAAAGTTCCAACGAGCAGTACTTC. Amino acid sequence: CASSQDRAVRKSSNEQYF.

The chain employs TRBV28 and TRBJ2-7; 8 bases are shared with TRBD2. Germline CDR1 is MDHEN and CDR2 is SYDVKM. CDR3 length: 15 residues. V dropped 7 bases and J dropped 2; count of bases not matched to a gene: 10. The CDR3 DNA reads TGTGCCAGCATCGCCGGGGGGGGGCGGACCTACGAGCAGTACTTC. This gives the protein CASIAGGGRTYEQYF.

This clonotype was seen a handful of times. The chain carries TRBV24-1 and TRBJ2-7; 12 bases are a match to TRBD1. The V segment lost 4 bases and the J segment 9 bases; nucleotides outside the gene matches: 12. Germline CDR1 reads KGHDR; CDR2 reads SFDVKD. CDR3 length equals 16 residues. The CDR3 loop reads CATSDPTGTGGSRQYF. In DNA form, the CDR3 reads TGTGCCACCAGTGACCCAACCGGGACAGGGGGCAGTCGGCAGTACTTC.

V is TRBV7-9 and J is TRBJ2-5, with 13 bases matching TRBD2. The CDR3 sequence is 17 residues long. The V segment lost 4 bases and the J segment 3 bases; nucleotides outside the gene matches: 8. Germline loops: CDR1 SEHNR, CDR2 FQNEAQ (reference sequence). The CDR3, as DNA: TGTGCCAGCAGCTGGGATGGGACTAGCGGGGCAAAAGAGACCCAGTACTTC. Its translation: CASSWDGTSGAKETQYF.

In its sample, this clonotype was seen a few times. The gene calls are TRBV11-1 and TRBJ2-1; 9 nucleotides agree with TRBD1. Looked up from germline, CDR1 is SGHAT and CDR2 is FQDESV (reference sequence). V was clipped by 3 bases and J by 3 bases; unmatched bases: 3. The CDR3 contains 15 residues. The CDR3 DNA sequence: TGTGCCAGCAGCTTCCGGGACAGGGTCTACAATGAGCAGTTCTTC. Amino acids: CASSFRDRVYNEQFF.

This clonotype was seen a few times. The rearrangement uses TRBV5-1 and TRBJ1-5; TRBD1 matches 9 bases. The CDR3 sequence is 17 residues long. The germline V gene has CDR1 SGHRS and CDR2 YFSETQ. Trimming cost V 3 bases and J 6 bases; bases outside gene matches: 13. The CDR3 here is CASSSRDRESHTQPQHF. DNA of the CDR3: TGCGCCAGCAGCTCCCGGGACAGGGAAAGCCATACTCAGCCCCAGCATTTT.

The chain joins TRBV7-9 to TRBJ2-7; TRBD2 might be the D (6 bases). Trimming removed 2 bases from V and 5 bases from J, with 10 bases in between. Germline assignment: CDR1 SEHNR and CDR2 FQNEAQ (reference sequence). The CDR3 sequence is 13 residues long. The CDR3 spells CASSLWGEDEQYF. CDR3 DNA: TGTGCCAGCAGCTTATGGGGGGAAGACGAGCAGTACTTC. The complete variable domain, with remaining parts taken from reference TRBV7-9 and TRBJ2-7, reads DTGVSQNPRHKITKRGQNVTFRCDPISEHNRLYWYRQTLGQGPEFLTYFQNEAQLEKSRLLSDRFSAERPKGSFSTLEIQRTEQGDSAMYLCASSLWGEDEQYFGPGTRLTVT.

This clonotype showed up just a few times. The chain carries TRBV7-2 and TRBJ1-1, with 7 bases matching TRBD1. The CDR3 sequence is 14 residues long. Germline V CDR1 and CDR2: SGHTA, FQGNSA. J lost 4 bases, V lost 4 bases, and 6 bases had no gene match. CDR3 in amino acids: CASSYATGTTEAFF. The DNA of the CDR3 is TGTGCCAGCAGCTATGCGACAGGGACCACTGAAGCTTTCTTT. Complete variable domain (other parts from reference TRBV7-2 and TRBJ1-1): GAGVSQSPSNKVTEKGKDVELRCDPISGHTALYWYRQSLGQGLEFLIYFQGNSAPDKSGLPSDRFSAERTGGSVSTLTIQRTQQEDSAVYLCASSYATGTTEAFFGQGTRLTVV.

This clonotype showed up just a few times. The chain recombines TRBV11-2 with TRBJ2-2; tentative D call: TRBD1 (7 bases). The CDR3 consists of 16 residues. Between the trimmed V and J ends, which lost 5 bases and 5 bases, there was a span of 18 bases. Germline-derived CDR1 and CDR2 are SGHAT and FQNNGV. DNA of the CDR3: TGTGCCAGCAGCACTTCGACAGGGAGGAGGACCGGGGAGCTGTTTTTT. It codes for CASSTSTGRRTGELFF.

This clonotype has just a few counts. This rearrangement joins TRBV28 to TRBJ2-5; the match to TRBD1 covers 7 bases. Germline V gives CDR1 MDHEN, CDR2 SYDVKM. V dropped 6 bases and J dropped 2; count of bases not matched to a gene: 6. The CDR3 runs to 14 residues. DNA of the CDR3: TGTGCCAGCAGCAAGGGACAGTCACAAGAGACCCAGTACTTC. This gives the protein CASSKGQSQETQYF.

The J gene is TRBJ2-7, the V gene TRBV6-6; D could derive from TRBD1 or TRBD2 (6 bases each). The CDR3 covers 13 residues. Germline values: CDR1 MNHNY, CDR2 SVGAGI (reference sequence). V was pared by 8 bases and J by 3 bases, with 14 bases between. The CDR3 is CASVGGSLYEQYF. In DNA form, the CDR3 reads TGTGCCAGCGTCGGGGGCAGCCTCTACGAGCAGTACTTC.